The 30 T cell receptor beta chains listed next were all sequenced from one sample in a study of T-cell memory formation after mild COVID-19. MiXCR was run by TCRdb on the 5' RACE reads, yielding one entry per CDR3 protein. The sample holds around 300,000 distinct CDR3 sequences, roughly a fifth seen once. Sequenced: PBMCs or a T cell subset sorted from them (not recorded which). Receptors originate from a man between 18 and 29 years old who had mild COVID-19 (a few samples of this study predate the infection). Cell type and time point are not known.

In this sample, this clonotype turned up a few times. CDR3 DNA: TGTGCCAGCAGCGCCCTATGGGATACTTCGTACAATGAGCAGTTCTTC. Its protein product is CASSALWDTSYNEQFF. The chain recombines TRBV9 with TRBJ2-1; no clear D gene. CDR3 length: 16 residues. Trimming cost V 3 bases and J 4 bases, with 17 bases left between them. Germline assignment: CDR1 SGDLS and CDR2 YYNGEE.

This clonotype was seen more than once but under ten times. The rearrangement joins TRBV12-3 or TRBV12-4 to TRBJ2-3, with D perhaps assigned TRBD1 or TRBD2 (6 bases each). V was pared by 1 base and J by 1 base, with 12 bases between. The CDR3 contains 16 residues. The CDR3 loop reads CASSLDGGGGTDTQYF. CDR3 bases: TGTGCCAGCAGTTTAGATGGGGGCGGGGGCACAGATACGCAGTATTTT.

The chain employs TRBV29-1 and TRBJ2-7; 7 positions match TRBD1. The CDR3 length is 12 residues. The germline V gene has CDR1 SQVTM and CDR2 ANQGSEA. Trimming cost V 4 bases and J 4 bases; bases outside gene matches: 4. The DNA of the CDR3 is TGCAGCGTTGCGACAGGGAAATACGAGCAGTACTTC. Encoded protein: CSVATGKYEQYF.

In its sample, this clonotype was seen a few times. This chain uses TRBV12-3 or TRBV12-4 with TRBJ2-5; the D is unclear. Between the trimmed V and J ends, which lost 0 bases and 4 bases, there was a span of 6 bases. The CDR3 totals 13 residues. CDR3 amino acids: CASSLAEAETQYF. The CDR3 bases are TGTGCCAGCAGTTTAGCCGAGGCAGAGACCCAGTACTTC.

The CDR3 loop is CASSFTGQTQYF. CDR3 nucleotides: TGTGCCAGCAGTTTCACGGGTCAGACCCAGTACTTC. The chain uses TRBV28 and TRBJ2-5; D not resolved. The CDR3 has 12 amino acids. Deletions cut 3 bases from V and 6 bases from J, with 8 bases between. Germline V lookup: CDR1 MDHEN, CDR2 SYDVKM.

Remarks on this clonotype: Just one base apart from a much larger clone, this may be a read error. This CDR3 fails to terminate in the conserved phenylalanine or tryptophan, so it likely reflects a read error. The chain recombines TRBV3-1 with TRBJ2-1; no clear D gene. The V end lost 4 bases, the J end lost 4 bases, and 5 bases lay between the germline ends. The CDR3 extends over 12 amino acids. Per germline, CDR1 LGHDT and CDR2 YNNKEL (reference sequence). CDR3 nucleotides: TGTGCCAGCAGCCTTAGGTACAATGAGCAGTTCTTA. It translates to CASSLRYNEQFL.

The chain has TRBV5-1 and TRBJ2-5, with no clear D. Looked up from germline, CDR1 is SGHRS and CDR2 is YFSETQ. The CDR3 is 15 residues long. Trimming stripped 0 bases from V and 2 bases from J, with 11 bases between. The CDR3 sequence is CASSLAKTRQETQYF. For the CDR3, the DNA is TGCGCCAGCAGCTTGGCGAAAACCCGTCAAGAGACCCAGTACTTC.

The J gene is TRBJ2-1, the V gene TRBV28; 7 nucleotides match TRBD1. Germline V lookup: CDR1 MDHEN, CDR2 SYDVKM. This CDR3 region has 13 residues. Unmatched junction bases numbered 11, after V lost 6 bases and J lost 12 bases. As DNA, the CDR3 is TGTGCCAGCAGAGTCGGGACAGTTCCACGGCAGTTCTTC. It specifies CASRVGTVPRQFF.

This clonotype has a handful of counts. The CDR3 sequence is CASRTGAGDNTGELFF. CDR3 sequence (DNA): TGTGCCAGCAGGACCGGAGCGGGAGACAACACCGGGGAGCTGTTTTTT. The chain recombines TRBV12-3 or TRBV12-4 with TRBJ2-2; 8 nucleotides align to TRBD2. The CDR3 is 16 amino acids. The J segment lost 2 bases and the V segment lost 6 bases, leaving 8 bases of the junction unmatched.

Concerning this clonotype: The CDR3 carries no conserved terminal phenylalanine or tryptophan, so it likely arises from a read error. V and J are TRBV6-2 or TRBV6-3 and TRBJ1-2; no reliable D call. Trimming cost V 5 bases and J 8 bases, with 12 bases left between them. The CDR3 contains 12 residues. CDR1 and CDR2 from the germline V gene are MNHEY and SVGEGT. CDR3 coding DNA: TGTGCCAGCAGTCAGAGGGATGGCGGCTACACCTTA. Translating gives CASSQRDGGYTL.

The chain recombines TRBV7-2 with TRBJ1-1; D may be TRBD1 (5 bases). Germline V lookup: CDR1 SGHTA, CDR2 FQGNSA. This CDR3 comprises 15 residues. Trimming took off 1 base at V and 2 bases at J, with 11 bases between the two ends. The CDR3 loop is CASSLGYGGNTEAFF. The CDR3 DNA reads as TGTGCCAGCAGCTTAGGTTACGGGGGAAACACTGAAGCTTTCTTT.

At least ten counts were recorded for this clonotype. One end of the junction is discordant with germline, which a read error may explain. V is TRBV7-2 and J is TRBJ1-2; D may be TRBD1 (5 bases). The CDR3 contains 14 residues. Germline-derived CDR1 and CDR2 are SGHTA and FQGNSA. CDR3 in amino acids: CASNLSGTNYGYTF. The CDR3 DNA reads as TGTGCCAGCAACTTAAGTGGGACCAACTATGGCTACACCTTC.

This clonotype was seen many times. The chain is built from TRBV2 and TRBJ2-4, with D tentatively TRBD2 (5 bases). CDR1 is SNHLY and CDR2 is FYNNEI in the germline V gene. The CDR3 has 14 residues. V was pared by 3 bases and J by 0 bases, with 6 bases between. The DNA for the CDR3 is TGTGCCAGCAGTGACGGACTAGCCAAAAACATTCAGTACTTC. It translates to CASSDGLAKNIQYF. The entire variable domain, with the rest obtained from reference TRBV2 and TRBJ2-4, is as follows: EPEVTQTPSHQVTQMGQEVILRCVPISNHLYFYWYRQILGQKVEFLVSFYNNEISEKSEIFDDQFSVERPDGSNFTLKIRSTKLEDSAMYFCASSDGLAKNIQYFGAGTRLSVL.

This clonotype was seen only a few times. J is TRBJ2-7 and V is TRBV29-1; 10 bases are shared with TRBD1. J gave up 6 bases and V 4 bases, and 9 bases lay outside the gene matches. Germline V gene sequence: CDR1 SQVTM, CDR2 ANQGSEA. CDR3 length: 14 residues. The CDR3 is CSVARGTGDSEQYF. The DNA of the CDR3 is TGCAGCGTTGCCCGGGGGACAGGGGACTCCGAGCAGTACTTC.

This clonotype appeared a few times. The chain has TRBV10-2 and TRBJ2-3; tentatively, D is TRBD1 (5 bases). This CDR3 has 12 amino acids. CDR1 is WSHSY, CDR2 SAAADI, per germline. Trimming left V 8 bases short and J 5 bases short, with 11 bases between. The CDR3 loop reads CASGATEDTQYF. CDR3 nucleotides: TGCGCCAGCGGGGCGACTGAAGATACGCAGTATTTT.

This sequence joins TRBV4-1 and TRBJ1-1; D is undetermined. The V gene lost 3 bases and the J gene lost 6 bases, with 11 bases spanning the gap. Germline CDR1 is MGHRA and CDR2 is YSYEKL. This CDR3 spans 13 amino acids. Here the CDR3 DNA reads TGCGCCAGCAGCCACATCGCTGCCGCTGAAGCTTTCTTT. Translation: CASSHIAAAEAFF.

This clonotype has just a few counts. The CDR3: CASVRTGTNNEQFF. The CDR3 region has the DNA TGTGCCAGCGTTAGAACAGGGACAAACAATGAGCAGTTCTTC. V usage is TRBV2 and J usage is TRBJ2-1, with TRBD1 as a possible D gene (6 bases). Germline V gene lookup returns CDR1 SNHLY and CDR2 FYNNEI. This CDR3 contains 14 residues. V dropped 8 bases and J dropped 5 bases, with 16 bases sitting between them.

CDR3 amino acids: CASSQGGEGYNEQFF. DNA of the CDR3: TGTGCCAGCAGCCAGGGGGGAGAAGGGTACAATGAGCAGTTCTTC. This chain uses TRBV3-1 with TRBJ2-1; D perhaps matches TRBD2 (6 bases). In germline, CDR1 is LGHDT, CDR2 YNNKEL (reference sequence). The CDR3 is 15 amino acids. The ends were cut back, 3 bases at V and 4 bases at J, with 13 bases in the middle.

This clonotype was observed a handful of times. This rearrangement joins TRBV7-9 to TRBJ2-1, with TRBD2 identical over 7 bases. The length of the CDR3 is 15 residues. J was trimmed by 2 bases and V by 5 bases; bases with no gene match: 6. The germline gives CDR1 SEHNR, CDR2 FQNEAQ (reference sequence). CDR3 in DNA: TGTGCCAGCAGCCCGGTTGGGGGGGCCTACAATGAGCAGTTCTTC. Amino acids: CASSPVGGAYNEQFF.

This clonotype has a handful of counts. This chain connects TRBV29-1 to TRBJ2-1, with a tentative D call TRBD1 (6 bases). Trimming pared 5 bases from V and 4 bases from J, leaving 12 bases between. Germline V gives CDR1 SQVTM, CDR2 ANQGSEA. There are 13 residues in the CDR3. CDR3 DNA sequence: TGCAGCGTTCTTGGGGGCGCGTACAATGAGCAGTTCTTC. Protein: CSVLGGAYNEQFF.

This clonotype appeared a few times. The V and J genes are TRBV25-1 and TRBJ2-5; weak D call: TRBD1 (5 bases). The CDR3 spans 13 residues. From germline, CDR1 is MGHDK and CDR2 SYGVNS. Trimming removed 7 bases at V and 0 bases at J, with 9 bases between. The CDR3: CASIGDYQETQYF. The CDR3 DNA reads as TGTGCCAGCATAGGGGATTACCAAGAGACCCAGTACTTC.

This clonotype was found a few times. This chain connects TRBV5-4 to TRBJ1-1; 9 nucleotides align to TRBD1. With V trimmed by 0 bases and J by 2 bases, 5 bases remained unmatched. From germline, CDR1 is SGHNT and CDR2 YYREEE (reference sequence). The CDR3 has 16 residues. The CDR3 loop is CASSLGKGQGNTEAFF. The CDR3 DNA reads TGTGCCAGCAGCTTGGGTAAGGGACAGGGAAACACTGAAGCTTTCTTT. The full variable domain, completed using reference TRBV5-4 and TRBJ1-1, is ETGVTQSPTHLIKTRGQQVTLRCSSQSGHNTVSWYQQALGQGPQFIFQYYREEENGRGNFPPRFSGLQFPNYSSELNVNALELDDSALYLCASSLGKGQGNTEAFFGQGTRLTVV.

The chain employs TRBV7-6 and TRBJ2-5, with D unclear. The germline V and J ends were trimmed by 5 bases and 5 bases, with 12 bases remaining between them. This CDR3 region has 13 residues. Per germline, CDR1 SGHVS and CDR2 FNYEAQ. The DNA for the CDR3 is TGTGCCAGCAGCCGACTCGGGTGGGAGACCCAGTACTTC. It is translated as CASSRLGWETQYF. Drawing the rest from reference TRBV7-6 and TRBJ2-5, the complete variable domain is GAGVSQSPRYKVTKRGQDVALRCDPISGHVSLYWYRQALGQGPEFLTYFNYEAQQDKSGLPNDRFSAERPEGSISTLTIQRTEQRDSAMYRCASSRLGWETQYFGPGTRLLVL.

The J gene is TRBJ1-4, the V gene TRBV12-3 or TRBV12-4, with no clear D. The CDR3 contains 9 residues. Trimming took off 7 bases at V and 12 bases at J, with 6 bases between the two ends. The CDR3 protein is CASNGELFF. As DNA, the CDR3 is TGTGCCAGCAATGGGGAACTGTTTTTT.

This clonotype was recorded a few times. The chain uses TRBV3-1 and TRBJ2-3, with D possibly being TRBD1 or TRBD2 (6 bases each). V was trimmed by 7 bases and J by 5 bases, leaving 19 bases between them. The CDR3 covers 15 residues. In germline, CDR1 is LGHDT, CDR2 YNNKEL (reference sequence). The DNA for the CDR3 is TGTGCCAGCACAGGTCCCTGGGGGGCTGAAGATACGCAGTATTTT. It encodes CASTGPWGAEDTQYF.

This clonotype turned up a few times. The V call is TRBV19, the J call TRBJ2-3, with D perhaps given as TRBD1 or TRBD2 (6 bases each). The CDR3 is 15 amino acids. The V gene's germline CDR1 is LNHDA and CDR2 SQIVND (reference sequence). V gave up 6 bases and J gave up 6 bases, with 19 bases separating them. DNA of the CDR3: TGTGCCAGTAGCATGGCGTGGGGGGCAGGGGATACGCAGTATTTT. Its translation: CASSMAWGAGDTQYF.

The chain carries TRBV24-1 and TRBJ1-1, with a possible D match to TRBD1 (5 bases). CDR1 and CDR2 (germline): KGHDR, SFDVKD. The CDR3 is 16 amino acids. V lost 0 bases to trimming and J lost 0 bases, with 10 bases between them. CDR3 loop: CATSDLQGYLNTEAFF. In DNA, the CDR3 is TGTGCCACCAGTGATTTGCAGGGATATCTGAACACTGAAGCTTTCTTT.

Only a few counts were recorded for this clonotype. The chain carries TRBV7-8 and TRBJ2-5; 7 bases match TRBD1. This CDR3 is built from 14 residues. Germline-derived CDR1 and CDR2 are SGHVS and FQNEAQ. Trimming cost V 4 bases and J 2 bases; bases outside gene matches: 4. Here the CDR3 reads CASSSQGFQETQYF. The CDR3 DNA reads TGTGCCAGCAGCTCACAGGGGTTTCAAGAGACCCAGTACTTC.

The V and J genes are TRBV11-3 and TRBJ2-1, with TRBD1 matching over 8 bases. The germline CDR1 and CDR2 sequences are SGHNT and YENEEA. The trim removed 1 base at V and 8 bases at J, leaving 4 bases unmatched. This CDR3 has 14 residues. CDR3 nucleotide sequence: TGTGCCAGCAGCTTAGGACAGGGGATCGATGAGCAGTTCTTC. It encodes CASSLGQGIDEQFF. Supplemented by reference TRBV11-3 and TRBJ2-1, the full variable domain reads EAGVVQSPRYKIIEKKQPVAFWCNPISGHNTLYWYLQNLGQGPELLIRYENEEAVDDSQLPKDRFSAERLKGVDSTLKIQPAELGDSAVYLCASSLGQGIDEQFFGPGTRLTVL.

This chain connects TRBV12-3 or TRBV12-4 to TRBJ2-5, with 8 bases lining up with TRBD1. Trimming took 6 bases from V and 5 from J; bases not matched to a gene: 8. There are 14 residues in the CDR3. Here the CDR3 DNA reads TGTGCCAGCAGGCGACAGGGGCCAGGGGAGACCCAGTACTTC. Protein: CASRRQGPGETQYF.